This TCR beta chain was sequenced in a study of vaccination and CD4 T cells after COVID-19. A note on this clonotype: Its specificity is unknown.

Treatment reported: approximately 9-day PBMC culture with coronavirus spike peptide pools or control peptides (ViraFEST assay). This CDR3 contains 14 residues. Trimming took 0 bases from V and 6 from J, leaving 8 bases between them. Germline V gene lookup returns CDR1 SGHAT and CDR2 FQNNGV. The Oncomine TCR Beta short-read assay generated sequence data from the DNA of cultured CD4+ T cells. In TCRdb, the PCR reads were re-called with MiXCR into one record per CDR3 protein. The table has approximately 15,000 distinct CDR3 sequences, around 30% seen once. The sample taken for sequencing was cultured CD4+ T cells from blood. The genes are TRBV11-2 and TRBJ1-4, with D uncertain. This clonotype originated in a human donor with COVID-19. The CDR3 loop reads CASSLDPGDEKLFF. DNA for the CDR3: TGTGCCAGCAGCTTAGATCCTGGTGATGAAAAACTGTTTTTT. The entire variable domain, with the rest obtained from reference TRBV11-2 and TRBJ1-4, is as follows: EAGVAQSPRYKIIEKRQSVAFWCNPISGHATLYWYQQILGQGPKLLIQFQNNGVVDDSQLPKDRFSAERLKGVDSTLKIQPAKLEDSAVYLCASSLDPGDEKLFFGSGTQLSVL.